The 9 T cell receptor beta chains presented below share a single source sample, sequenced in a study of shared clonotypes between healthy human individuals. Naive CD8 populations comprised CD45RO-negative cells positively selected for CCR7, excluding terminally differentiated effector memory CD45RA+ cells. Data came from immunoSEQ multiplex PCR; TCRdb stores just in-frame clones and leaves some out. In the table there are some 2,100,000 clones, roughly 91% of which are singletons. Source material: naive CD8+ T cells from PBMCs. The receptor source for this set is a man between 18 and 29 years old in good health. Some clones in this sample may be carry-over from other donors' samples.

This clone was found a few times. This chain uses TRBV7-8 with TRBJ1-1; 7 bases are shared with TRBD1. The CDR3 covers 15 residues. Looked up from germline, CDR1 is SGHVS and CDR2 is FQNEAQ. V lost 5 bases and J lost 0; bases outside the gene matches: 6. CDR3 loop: CASSTYRGLNTEAFF. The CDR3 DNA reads TGTGCCAGCAGCACCTACAGGGGCTTGAACACTGAAGCTTTCTTT.

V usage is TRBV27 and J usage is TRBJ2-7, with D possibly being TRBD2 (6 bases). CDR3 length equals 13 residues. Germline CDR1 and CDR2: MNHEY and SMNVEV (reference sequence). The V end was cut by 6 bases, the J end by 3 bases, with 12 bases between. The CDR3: CASSTGLRYEQYF. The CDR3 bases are TGTGCCAGCAGCACGGGACTCCGCTACGAGCAGTACTTC.

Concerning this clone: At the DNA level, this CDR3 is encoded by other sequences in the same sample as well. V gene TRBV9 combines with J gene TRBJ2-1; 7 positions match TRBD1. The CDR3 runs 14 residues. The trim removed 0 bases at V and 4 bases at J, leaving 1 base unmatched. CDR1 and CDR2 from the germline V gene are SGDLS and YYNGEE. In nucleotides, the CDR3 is TGTGCCAGCAGCGTAGGGGGACAGTACAATGAGCAGTTCTTC. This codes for CASSVGGQYNEQFF.

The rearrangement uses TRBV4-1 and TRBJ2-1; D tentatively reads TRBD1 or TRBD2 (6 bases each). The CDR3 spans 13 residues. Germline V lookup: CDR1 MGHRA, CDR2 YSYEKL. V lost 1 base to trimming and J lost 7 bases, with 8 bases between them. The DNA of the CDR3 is TGCGCCAGCAGCCAAGGGGGGGCGAATGAGCAGTTCTTC. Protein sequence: CASSQGGANEQFF.

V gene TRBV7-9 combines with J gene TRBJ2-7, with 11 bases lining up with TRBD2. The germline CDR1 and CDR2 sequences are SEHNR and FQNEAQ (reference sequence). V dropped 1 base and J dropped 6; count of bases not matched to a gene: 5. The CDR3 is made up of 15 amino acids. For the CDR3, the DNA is TGTGCCAGCAGCTTAGTACTAGCGGGAGTGAGCGAGCAGTACTTC. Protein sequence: CASSLVLAGVSEQYF.

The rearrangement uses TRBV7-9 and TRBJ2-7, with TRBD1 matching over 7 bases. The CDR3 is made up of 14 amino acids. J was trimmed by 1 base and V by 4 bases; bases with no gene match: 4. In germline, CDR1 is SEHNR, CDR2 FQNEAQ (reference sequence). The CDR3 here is CASSSQGVSYEQYF. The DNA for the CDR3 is TGTGCCAGCAGCTCTCAGGGGGTATCCTACGAGCAGTACTTC. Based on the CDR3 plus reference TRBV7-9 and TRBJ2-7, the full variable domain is DTGVSQNPRHKITKRGQNVTFRCDPISEHNRLYWYRQTLGQGPEFLTYFQNEAQLEKSRLLSDRFSAERPKGSFSTLEIQRTEQGDSAMYLCASSSQGVSYEQYFGPGTRLTVT.

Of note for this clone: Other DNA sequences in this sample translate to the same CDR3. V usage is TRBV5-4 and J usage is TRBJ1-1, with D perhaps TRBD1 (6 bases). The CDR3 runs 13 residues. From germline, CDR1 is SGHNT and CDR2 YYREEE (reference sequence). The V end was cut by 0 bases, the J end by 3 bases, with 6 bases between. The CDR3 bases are TGTGCCAGCAGCTTGGACAGGGACACTGAAGCTTTCTTT. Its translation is CASSLDRDTEAFF.

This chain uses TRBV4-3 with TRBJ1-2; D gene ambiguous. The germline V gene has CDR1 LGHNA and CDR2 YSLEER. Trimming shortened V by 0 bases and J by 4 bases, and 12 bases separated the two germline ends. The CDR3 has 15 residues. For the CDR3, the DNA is TGCGCCAGCAGCCAAGATGCCGGCAGTTCCTATGGCTACACCTTC. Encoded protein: CASSQDAGSSYGYTF.

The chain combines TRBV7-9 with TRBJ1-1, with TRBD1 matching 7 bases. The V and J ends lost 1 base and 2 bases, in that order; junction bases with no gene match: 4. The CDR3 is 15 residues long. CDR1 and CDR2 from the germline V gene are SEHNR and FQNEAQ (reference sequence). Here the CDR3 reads CASSLGWDSNTEAFF. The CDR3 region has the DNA TGTGCCAGCAGCTTAGGATGGGACAGTAACACTGAAGCTTTCTTT.